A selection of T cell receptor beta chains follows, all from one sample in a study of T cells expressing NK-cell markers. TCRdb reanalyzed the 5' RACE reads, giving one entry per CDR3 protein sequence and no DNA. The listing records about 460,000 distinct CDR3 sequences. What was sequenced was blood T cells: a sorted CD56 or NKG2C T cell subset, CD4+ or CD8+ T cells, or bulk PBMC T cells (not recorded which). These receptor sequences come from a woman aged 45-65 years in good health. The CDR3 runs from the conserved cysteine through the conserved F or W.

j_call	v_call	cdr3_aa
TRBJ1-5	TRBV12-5	CASVPVNSNQPQHF
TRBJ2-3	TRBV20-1	CSARWLAGDTQYF
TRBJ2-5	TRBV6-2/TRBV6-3	CASSYVLAELQETQYF
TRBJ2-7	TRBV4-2	CASSQGAHGTSGYEQYF
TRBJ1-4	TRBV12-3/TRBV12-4	CASSGEGKEKLFF
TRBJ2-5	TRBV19	CASSMGLAGVETQYF
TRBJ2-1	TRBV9	CASSVGYFGEQFF
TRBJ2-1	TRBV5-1	CASSLNRGGSYNEQFF
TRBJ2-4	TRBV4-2	CASSQETNVASGRGGAKNIQYF
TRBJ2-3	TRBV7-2	CASSHPLYSGSTDTQYF
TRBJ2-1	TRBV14	CASSPVGGTTSYNEQFF
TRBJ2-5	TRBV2	CASSNRDRGAETQYF
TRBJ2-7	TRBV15	CATSRLGGYEQYF
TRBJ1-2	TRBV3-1	CASSQAHLGWSGYTF
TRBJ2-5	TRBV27	CASSYFGSAETQYF
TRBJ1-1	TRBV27	CASSPPQLTGGGKREAFF
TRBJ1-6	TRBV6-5	CASSYSGTGNSPLHF
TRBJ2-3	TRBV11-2	CASSLARLAGSTDTQYF
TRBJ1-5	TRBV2	CASSGTVRNQPQHF
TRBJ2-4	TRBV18	CASSPGTGRAQNIQYF
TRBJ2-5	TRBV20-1	CSAGTLVGSRETQYF
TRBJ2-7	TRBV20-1	CSARDSMRSSYEQYF
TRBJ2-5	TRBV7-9	CASSLGFRTQETQYF
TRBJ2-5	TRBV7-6	CASSPVAEGTQYF
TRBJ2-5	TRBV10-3	CAITSGLQETQYF
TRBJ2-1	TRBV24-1	CATSDPSGRGSNEQFF
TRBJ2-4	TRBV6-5	CASSSYRDRGLLAKNIQYF
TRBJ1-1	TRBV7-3	CASSLNGGEAFF
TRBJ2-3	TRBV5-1	CASSLVGASSTDTQYF
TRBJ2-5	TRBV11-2	CASSLRTGGGGGETQYF
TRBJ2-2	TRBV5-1	CASSLPVGAGELFF
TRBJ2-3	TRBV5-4	CASSSGPFGDTQYF
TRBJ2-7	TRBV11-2	CASSLDGTSGRSSYEQYF
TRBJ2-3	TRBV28	CASSPPDGYTQYF
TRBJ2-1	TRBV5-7	CASILMGRNNEQFF
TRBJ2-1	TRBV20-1	CSARLAGGNNEQFF
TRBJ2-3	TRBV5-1	CASSLSPSGTDTQYF
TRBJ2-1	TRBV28	CATLAGGPNEQFF
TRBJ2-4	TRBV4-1	CASSQLDPGVNIQYF
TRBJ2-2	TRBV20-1	CSARRAGALGELFF
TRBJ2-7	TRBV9	CASSAGPSALSEQYF
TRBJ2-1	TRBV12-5	CASGLALSGKLF
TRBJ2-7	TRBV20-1	CSARERRSSYEQYF
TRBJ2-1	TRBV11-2	CASSGRTGTPSDEQFF
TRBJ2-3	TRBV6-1	CASSGAGRGDTQYF
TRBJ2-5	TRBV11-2	CASSSDETQYF
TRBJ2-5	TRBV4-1	CASSQLPGPERETQYF
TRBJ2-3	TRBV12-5	CASGLDITDTQYF
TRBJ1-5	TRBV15	CATSRTGFYQPQHF
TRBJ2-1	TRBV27	CASSLGPLAGPRNEQFF
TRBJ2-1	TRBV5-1	CASSGGLTSGSRDEQFF
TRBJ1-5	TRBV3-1	CASSPSTGPPRRPQHF
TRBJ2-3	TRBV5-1	CASSLGSGFKTDTQYF
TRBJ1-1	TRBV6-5	CASSYSTAGAEAFF
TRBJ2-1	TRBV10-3	CAISVSYSGSGNEQFF
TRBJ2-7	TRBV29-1	CSVDKEGSYEQYF
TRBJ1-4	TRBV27	CASGQLGATNEKLFF
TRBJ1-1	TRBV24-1	CATSEGDGNTEAFF
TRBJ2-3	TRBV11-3	CASRETSGRITDTQYF